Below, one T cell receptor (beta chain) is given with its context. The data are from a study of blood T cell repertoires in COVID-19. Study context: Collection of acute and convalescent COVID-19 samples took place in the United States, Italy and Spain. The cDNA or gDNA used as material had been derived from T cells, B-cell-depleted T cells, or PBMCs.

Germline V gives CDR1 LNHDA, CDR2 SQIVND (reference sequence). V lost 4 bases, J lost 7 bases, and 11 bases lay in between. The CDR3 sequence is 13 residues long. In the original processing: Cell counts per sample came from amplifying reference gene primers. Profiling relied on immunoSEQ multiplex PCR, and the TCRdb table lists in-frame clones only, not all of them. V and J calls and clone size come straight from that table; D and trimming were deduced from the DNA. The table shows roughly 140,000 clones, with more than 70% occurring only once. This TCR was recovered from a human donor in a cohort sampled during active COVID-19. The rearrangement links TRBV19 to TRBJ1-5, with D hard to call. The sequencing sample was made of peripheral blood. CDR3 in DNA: TGTGCCAGTAGTACCCTGGTGAGGCAGCCCCAGCATTTT. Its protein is CASSTLVRQPQHF.